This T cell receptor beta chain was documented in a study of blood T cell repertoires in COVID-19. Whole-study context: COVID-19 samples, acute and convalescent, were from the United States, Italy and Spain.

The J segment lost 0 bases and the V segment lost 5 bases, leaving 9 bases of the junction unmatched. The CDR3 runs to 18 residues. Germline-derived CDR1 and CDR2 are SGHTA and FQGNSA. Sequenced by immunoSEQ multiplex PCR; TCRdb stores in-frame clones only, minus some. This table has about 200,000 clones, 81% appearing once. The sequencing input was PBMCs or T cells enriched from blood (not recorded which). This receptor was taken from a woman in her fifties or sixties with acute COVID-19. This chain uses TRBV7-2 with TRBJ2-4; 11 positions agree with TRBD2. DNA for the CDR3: TGTGCCAGCAGCCTTAGCGGGAGGGCCACGGGAGCCAAAAACATTCAGTACTTC. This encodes CASSLSGRATGAKNIQYF.